The 10 T cell receptor beta chains presented below share a single source sample, sequenced in a study of T cells of healthy individuals. From the 5' RACE reads, TCRdb called clonotypes with MiXCR, one entry per CDR3 protein. The data hold 60,000 to 70,000 distinct CDR3 sequences, with roughly 15% observed a single time. These receptors came from a human donor in good health.

A few counts support this clonotype. This rearrangement joins TRBV20-1 to TRBJ2-4, with unresolved D. This CDR3 is 14 amino acids long. Germline CDR1 and CDR2: DFQATT and SNEGSKA (reference sequence). V was pared by 1 base and J by 6 bases, with 13 bases between. The CDR3, as DNA: TGCAGTGCTAGAGGGCCCCTGCCCTCAAACATTCAGTACTTC. Residues: CSARGPLPSNIQYF.

Many counts were recorded for this clonotype. The chain has TRBV6-5 and TRBJ1-2; D gene unclear. Germline V gives CDR1 MNHEY, CDR2 SVGAGI. Trimming cost V 5 bases and J 4 bases, with 11 bases left between them. The CDR3 has 13 amino acids. The CDR3 coding sequence is TGTGCCAGCAGTGTCGGACGGAGCTATGGCTACACCTTC. Protein product: CASSVGRSYGYTF.

This clonotype was seen at least ten times. The chain has TRBV25-1 and TRBJ1-2, with D perhaps matching TRBD1 (5 bases). CDR1 is MGHDK, CDR2 SYGVNS, per germline. V was cut by 2 bases and J by 4 bases, with 11 bases left in between. CDR3 length: 14 amino acids. The CDR3 DNA reads as TGTGCCAGCAGTGAAGAGTGGGGGATCTATGGCTACACCTTC. Translation gives CASSEEWGIYGYTF.

The chain has TRBV29-1 and TRBJ2-3; a weak D match, TRBD1 (6 bases). The germline gives CDR1 SQVTM, CDR2 ANQGSEA. Between the trimmed V and J ends, which lost 2 bases and 0 bases, there was a span of 9 bases. CDR3 length: 14 residues. The CDR3 DNA reads as TGCAGCGTTGAACTGGACAGCAGCACAGATACGCAGTATTTT. This codes for CSVELDSSTDTQYF.

This clonotype was detected many times. This chain joins TRBV20-1 and TRBJ1-1; no firm D call. The CDR3 is 13 amino acids. V shed 1 base and J shed 1 base, with 7 bases lying between them. CDR1 and CDR2 (germline): DFQATT, SNEGSKA (reference sequence). The CDR3 region has the DNA TGCAGTGCTAGAGTTCGGGGGAACACTGAAGCTTTCTTT. This encodes CSARVRGNTEAFF.

The rearrangement uses TRBV5-1 and TRBJ2-5; D is possibly TRBD2 (6 bases). Trimming took 2 bases from V and 2 from J, leaving 13 bases between them. CDR1 is SGHRS, CDR2 YFSETQ, per germline. This CDR3 is 15 amino acids long. Here the CDR3 DNA reads TGCGCCAGCAGCTTCGGCGGAGGGTTACAAGAGACCCAGTACTTC. Encoded protein: CASSFGGGLQETQYF.

In its sample, this clonotype was seen a few times. The chain uses TRBV28 and TRBJ1-1; TRBD1 matches at 8 bases. The CDR3 totals 15 residues. Germline loops: CDR1 MDHEN, CDR2 SYDVKM. Losses at the gene ends were 3 bases for V and 4 bases for J; bases not matched to a gene: 7. CDR3 sequence reads: CASSLPPDRGTEAFF. The CDR3 region has the DNA TGTGCCAGCAGTTTGCCCCCCGACAGGGGCACTGAAGCTTTCTTT.

This clonotype has just a few counts. The chain links TRBV3-1 to TRBJ2-2; D remains unclear. Trimming took off 2 bases at V and 7 bases at J, with 5 bases between the two ends. The CDR3 contains 12 residues. The germline gives CDR1 LGHDT, CDR2 YNNKEL (reference sequence). The CDR3 spells CASSQSYGELFF. The CDR3 DNA sequence: TGTGCCAGCAGCCAATCGTACGGGGAGCTGTTTTTT.

The chain couples TRBV19 to TRBJ2-1; 7 nucleotides align to TRBD1. This CDR3 is 14 amino acids long. Looked up from germline, CDR1 is LNHDA and CDR2 is SQIVND (reference sequence). The V gene end was trimmed by 6 bases and the J gene end by 8 bases; junction bases not matched to a gene: 10. The CDR3 sequence: CASRWGQTADEQFF. The CDR3 DNA is TGTGCCAGTAGATGGGGACAGACAGCGGATGAGCAGTTCTTC.

The V gene is TRBV28, the J gene TRBJ2-7; 7 nucleotides line up with TRBD2. CDR3 size: 14 residues. The V gene end was trimmed by 10 bases and the J gene end by 3 bases; junction bases not matched to a gene: 12. Germline V gene data show CDR1 as MDHEN and CDR2 as SYDVKM. CDR3 amino acids: CAISWTSGDYEQYF. The CDR3 nucleotides are TGTGCCATCTCATGGACTAGTGGGGACTACGAGCAGTACTTC. The complete variable domain, with remaining parts taken from reference TRBV28 and TRBJ2-7, reads DVKVTQSSRYLVKRTGEKVFLECVQDMDHENMFWYRQDPGLGLRLIYFSYDVKMKEKGDIPEGYSVSREKKERFSLILESASTNQTSMYLCAISWTSGDYEQYFGPGTRLTVT.